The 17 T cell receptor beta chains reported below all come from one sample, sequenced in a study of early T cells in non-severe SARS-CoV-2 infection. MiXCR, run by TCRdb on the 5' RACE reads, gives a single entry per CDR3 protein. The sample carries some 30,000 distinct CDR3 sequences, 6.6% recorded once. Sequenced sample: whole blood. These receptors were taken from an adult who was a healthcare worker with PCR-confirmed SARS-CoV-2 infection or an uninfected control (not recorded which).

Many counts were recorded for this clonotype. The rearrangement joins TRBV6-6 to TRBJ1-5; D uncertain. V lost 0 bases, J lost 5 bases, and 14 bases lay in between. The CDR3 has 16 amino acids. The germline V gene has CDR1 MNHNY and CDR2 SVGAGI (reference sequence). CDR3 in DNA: TGTGCCAGCAGTTACTCAGGACGGGCATCTTATCAGCCCCAGCATTTT. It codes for CASSYSGRASYQPQHF.

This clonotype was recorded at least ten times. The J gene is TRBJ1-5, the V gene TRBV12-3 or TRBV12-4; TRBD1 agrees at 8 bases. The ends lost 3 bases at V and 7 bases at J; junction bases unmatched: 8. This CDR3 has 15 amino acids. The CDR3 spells CASSFMRQGNQPQHF. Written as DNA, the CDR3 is TGTGCCAGCAGTTTTATGAGACAGGGGAACCAGCCCCAGCATTTT.

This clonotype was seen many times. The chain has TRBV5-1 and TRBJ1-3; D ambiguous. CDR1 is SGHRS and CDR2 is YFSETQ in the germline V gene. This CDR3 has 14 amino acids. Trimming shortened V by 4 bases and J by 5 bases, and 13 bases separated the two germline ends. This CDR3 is CASSPGRPRNTIYF. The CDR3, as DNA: TGCGCCAGCAGCCCCGGACGTCCAAGAAACACCATATATTTT.

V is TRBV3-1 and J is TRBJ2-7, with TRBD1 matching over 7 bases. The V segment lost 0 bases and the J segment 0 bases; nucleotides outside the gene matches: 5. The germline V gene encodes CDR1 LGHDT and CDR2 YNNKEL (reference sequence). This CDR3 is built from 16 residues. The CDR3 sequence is CASSQDQTGSSYEQYF. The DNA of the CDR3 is TGTGCCAGCAGCCAAGATCAGACAGGGTCCTCCTACGAGCAGTACTTC.

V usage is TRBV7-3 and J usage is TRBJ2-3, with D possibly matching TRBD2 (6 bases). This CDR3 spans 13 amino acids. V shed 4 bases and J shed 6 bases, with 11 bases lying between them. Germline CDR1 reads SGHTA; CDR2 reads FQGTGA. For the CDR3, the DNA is TGTGCCAGCAGCTCCGCCGGGACTGATACGCAGTATTTT. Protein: CASSSAGTDTQYF.

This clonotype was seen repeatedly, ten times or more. CDR3 bases: TGTGCCAGCGCCCCCGGGAGTAGCACAGATACGCAGTATTTT. This encodes CASAPGSSTDTQYF. The chain joins TRBV7-2 to TRBJ2-3, with D possibly TRBD2 on 6 matching bases. The CDR3 totals 14 residues. Germline CDR1 SGHTA, CDR2 FQGNSA. The germline V and J ends were trimmed by 8 bases and 0 bases, with 12 bases remaining between them.

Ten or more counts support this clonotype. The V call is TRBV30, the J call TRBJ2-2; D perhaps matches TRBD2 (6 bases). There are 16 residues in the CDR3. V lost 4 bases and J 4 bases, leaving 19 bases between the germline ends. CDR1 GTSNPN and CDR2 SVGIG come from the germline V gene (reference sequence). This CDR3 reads CAWKDTPGLLTGELFF. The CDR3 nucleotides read TGTGCCTGGAAGGACACCCCGGGACTCCTCACCGGGGAGCTGTTTTTT.

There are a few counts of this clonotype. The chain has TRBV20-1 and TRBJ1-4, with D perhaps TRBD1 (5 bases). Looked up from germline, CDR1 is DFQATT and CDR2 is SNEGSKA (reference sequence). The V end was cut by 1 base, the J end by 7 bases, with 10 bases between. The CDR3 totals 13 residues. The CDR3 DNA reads TGCAGTGCTAGAGCGCAAGGGACTGAAAAACTGTTTTTT. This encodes CSARAQGTEKLFF.

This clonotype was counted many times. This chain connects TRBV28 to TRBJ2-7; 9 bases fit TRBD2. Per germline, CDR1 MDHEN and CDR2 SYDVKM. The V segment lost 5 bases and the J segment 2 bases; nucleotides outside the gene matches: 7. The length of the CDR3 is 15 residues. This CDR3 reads CASSAGGAVTYEQYF. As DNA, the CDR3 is TGTGCCAGCAGTGCGGGGGGGGCCGTGACCTACGAGCAGTACTTC. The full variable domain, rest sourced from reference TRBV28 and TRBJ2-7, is DVKVTQSSRYLVKRTGEKVFLECVQDMDHENMFWYRQDPGLGLRLIYFSYDVKMKEKGDIPEGYSVSREKKERFSLILESASTNQTSMYLCASSAGGAVTYEQYFGPGTRLTVT.

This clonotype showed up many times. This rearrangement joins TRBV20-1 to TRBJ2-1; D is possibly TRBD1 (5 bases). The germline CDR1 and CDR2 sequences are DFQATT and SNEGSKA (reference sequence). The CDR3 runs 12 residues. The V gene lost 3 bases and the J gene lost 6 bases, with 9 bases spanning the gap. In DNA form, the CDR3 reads TGCAGTGCTAGTGCCACAGGCAATGAGCAGTTCTTC. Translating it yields CSASATGNEQFF.

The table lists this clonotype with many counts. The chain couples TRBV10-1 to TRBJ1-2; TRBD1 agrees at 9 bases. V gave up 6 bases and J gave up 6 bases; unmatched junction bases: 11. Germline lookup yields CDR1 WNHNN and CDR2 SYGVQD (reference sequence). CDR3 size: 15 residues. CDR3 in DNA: TGCGCCAGCAGCCCGGGACCGGGACAGGGTAATGGCTACACCTTC. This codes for CASSPGPGQGNGYTF.

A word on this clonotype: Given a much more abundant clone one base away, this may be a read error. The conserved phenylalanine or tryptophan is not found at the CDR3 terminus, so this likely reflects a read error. The DNA for the CDR3 is TGTGCCAGCAGCTTAGCGGGGGCAGGGGGCAAATACGAGCAGTACTCC. Translated, it gives CASSLAGAGGKYEQYS. This sequence joins TRBV11-2 and TRBJ2-7, with 8 bases matching TRBD1. CDR3 length equals 16 residues. Per germline, CDR1 SGHAT and CDR2 FQNNGV. V lost 1 base to trimming and J lost 4 bases; unmatched junction nucleotides: 9.

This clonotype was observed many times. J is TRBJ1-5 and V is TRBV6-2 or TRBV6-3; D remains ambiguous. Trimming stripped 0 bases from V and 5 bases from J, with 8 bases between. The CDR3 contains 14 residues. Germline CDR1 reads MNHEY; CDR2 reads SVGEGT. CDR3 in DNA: TGTGCCAGCAGTTACTCGAATGAGTATCAGCCCCAGCATTTT. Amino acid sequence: CASSYSNEYQPQHF.

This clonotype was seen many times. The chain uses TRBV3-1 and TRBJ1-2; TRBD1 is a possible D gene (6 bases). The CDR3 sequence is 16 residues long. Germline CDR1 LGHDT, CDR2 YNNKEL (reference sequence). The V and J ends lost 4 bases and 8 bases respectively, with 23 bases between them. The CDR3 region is CASSPSPGAKGEGYTF. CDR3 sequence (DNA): TGTGCCAGCAGCCCAAGCCCGGGGGCGAAGGGTGAAGGCTACACCTTC.

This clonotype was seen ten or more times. CDR3 DNA sequence: TGTGCCAGCAGTCCCGGACTAGCGGGGAGGGATAGCACAGATACGCAGTATTTT. Its translation is CASSPGLAGRDSTDTQYF. This chain links TRBV6-2 or TRBV6-3 with TRBJ2-3; 12 nucleotides agree with TRBD2. The CDR3 spans 18 residues. CDR1 is MNHEY, CDR2 SVGEGT, per germline. Trimming removed 5 bases from V and 0 bases from J; junction bases left unmatched: 9.

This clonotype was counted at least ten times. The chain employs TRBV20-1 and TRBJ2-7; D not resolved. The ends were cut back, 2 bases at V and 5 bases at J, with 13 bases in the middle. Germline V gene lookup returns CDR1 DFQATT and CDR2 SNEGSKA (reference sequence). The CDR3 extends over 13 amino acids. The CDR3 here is CSARRTGSHEQYF. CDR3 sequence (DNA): TGCAGTGCTAGAAGAACCGGATCTCACGAGCAGTACTTC.

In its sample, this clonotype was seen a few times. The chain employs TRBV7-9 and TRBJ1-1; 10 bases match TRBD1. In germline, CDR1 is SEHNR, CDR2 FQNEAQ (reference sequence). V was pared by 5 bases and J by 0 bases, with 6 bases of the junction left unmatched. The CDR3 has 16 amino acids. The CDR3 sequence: CASSPLDRGVNTEAFF. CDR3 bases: TGTGCCAGCAGCCCCCTGGACAGGGGGGTGAACACTGAAGCTTTCTTT.